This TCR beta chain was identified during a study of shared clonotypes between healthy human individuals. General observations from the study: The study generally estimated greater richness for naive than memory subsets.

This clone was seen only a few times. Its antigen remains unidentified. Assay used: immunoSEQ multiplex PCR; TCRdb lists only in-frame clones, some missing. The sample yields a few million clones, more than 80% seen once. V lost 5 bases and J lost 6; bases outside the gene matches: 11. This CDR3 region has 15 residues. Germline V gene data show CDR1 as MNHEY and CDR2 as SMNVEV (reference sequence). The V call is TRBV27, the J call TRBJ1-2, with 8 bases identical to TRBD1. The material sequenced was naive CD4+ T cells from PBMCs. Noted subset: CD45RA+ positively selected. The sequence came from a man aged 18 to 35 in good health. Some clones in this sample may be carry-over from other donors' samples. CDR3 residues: CASSRPGGAFHGYTF. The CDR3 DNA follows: TGTGCCAGCAGTCGACCAGGGGGCGCTTTCCATGGCTACACCTTC.